This paragraph covers one TCR beta chain sequence. Authors' analysis steps: For nucleated cells, counts were estimated from reference gene primer amplification. The data were produced by immunoSEQ multiplex PCR, yet TCRdb's version contains in-frame clones alone and is incomplete. The V and J calls and clone size are taken from that table; D and trimming were inferred from the DNA. The table has about 300,000 clones, under 90% seen once. These data come from a study of blood T cell repertoires in COVID-19. Study background: PBMCs, B-cell-depleted T cells, or T cells provided the cDNA or gDNA that made up the material.

Participants reported their clinical history, and cohort assignment relied on those reports. The study counted Cohort 3 donors as recovered given two negative PCRs, clearance, or symptom resolution. The V end was cut by 3 bases, the J end by 1 base, with 9 bases between. Germline values: CDR1 LNHDA, CDR2 SQIVND (reference sequence). The CDR3 runs to 14 residues. The sequence derives from a woman aged 40 to 55 who had recovered from COVID-19. This chain uses TRBV19 with TRBJ1-1; no reliable D call. The sample was PBMCs or T cells enriched from blood (not recorded which). CDR3 protein: CASSIRERNTEAFF. In nucleotides, the CDR3 is TGTGCCAGTAGTATCCGGGAGCGGAACACTGAAGCTTTCTTT.